Shown below are 25 T cell receptor beta chains from a single sample sequenced in a study of T cell repertoires in cytomegalovirus infection. TCRdb re-called the reads with MiXCR, one entry per CDR3 protein. Here the sample spans 50,000 to 60,000 distinct CDR3 sequences, roughly 21% being singletons. These receptors lack a known antigen. The source was CD8+ T cells from cultured PBMCs, collected from culture after CMV antigen stimulation. The receptors come from a human donor in good health (CMV status not recorded). Some clones in this sample may be carry-over from other donors' samples.

The chain joins TRBV7-9 to TRBJ2-1; 8 positions match TRBD1. The germline CDR1 and CDR2 sequences are SEHNR and FQNEAQ (reference sequence). The CDR3 totals 14 residues. The V segment lost 5 bases and the J segment 5 bases; nucleotides outside the gene matches: 5. The CDR3 DNA is TGTGCCAGCAGCCTGTGGACAGGGAACAATGAGCAGTTCTTC. It is translated as CASSLWTGNNEQFF.

This chain uses TRBV7-9 with TRBJ1-1; D may be TRBD1 (5 bases). V gave up 7 bases and J gave up 7 bases, with 13 bases separating them. CDR1 and CDR2 from the germline V gene are SEHNR and FQNEAQ (reference sequence). This CDR3 is 12 amino acids long. The CDR3 DNA reads TGTGCCAGCACCTCAGGGAAGGGTGAAGCTTTCTTT. This gives the protein CASTSGKGEAFF.

There are a few counts of this clonotype. V and J are TRBV7-9 and TRBJ2-1, with D perhaps TRBD2 (5 bases). From germline, CDR1 is SEHNR and CDR2 FQNEAQ (reference sequence). Trimming took off 6 bases at V and 5 bases at J, with 14 bases between the two ends. CDR3 length equals 14 residues. The CDR3 is CASRTGSLNNEQFF. In DNA, the CDR3 is TGTGCCAGCAGGACGGGGTCCCTAAACAATGAGCAGTTCTTC.

The rearrangement joins TRBV12-3 or TRBV12-4 to TRBJ1-5, with TRBD1 matching over 10 bases. V shed 6 bases and J 6 bases; nucleotides not matched to a gene: 5. The CDR3 totals 14 residues. The CDR3 spells CASSPGTGVQPQHF. As DNA, the CDR3 is TGTGCCAGCAGCCCCGGGACAGGGGTTCAGCCCCAGCATTTT.

This clonotype showed up just a few times. The gene calls are TRBV9 and TRBJ2-4; maybe TRBD1 (6 bases). The V gene's germline CDR1 is SGDLS and CDR2 YYNGEE. The length of the CDR3 is 14 residues. Trimming left V 3 bases short and J 7 bases short, with 14 bases between. As DNA, the CDR3 is TGTGCCAGCAGCGCTCAGACAGGTGTTAACATTCAGTACTTC. It codes for CASSAQTGVNIQYF.

V is TRBV6-5 and J is TRBJ2-2; D unresolved. Germline V gene data show CDR1 as MNHEY and CDR2 as SVGAGI. The CDR3 totals 15 residues. V lost 2 bases and J lost 6, with 13 bases in between. DNA for the CDR3: TGTGCCAGCAGTTACCGCGAAACCACACCCGGGGAGCTGTTTTTT. It translates to CASSYRETTPGELFF.

There are a few counts of this clonotype. The chain joins TRBV12-3 or TRBV12-4 to TRBJ2-7; TRBD1 is a possible D gene (6 bases). Trimming cost V 6 bases and J 6 bases, with 12 bases left between them. This CDR3 has 12 residues. CDR3 sequence reads: CASSPGAREQYF. The CDR3 nucleotides read TGTGCCAGCAGCCCAGGGGCGCGCGAGCAGTACTTC.

This clonotype was counted only a few times. The chain carries TRBV7-8 and TRBJ1-2, with D possibly being TRBD1 (5 bases). The V and J ends lost 5 bases and 4 bases respectively, with 17 bases between them. This CDR3 contains 15 residues. Germline values: CDR1 SGHVS, CDR2 FQNEAQ. The CDR3 reads CASSPLRQGAYGYTF. CDR3 in DNA: TGTGCCAGCAGCCCCCTGCGCCAGGGCGCCTATGGCTACACCTTC.

This clonotype has a handful of counts. V is TRBV7-9 and J is TRBJ2-1; either TRBD1 or TRBD2 may supply D (5 bases each). The CDR3 totals 17 residues. CDR1 and CDR2 from the germline V gene are SEHNR and FQNEAQ (reference sequence). V lost 3 bases, J lost 0 bases, and 15 bases lay in between. CDR3 loop: CASSFPQGVSSYNEQFF. For the CDR3, the DNA is TGTGCCAGCAGCTTTCCTCAGGGAGTTAGCTCCTACAATGAGCAGTTCTTC.

This chain uses TRBV12-3 or TRBV12-4 with TRBJ2-7; D unclear. This CDR3 contains 13 residues. The V end was cut by 4 bases, the J end by 3 bases, with 10 bases between. The CDR3 coding sequence is TGTGCCAGCAGTTGGGCAGGAGACTACGAGCAGTACTTC. Translation: CASSWAGDYEQYF.

This clonotype was observed a few times. CDR3 sequence reads: CASSFPTDSYEQYF. The CDR3 DNA sequence: TGTGCCAGCAGCTTCCCGACAGACTCCTACGAGCAGTACTTC. The chain couples TRBV7-9 to TRBJ2-7; tentative D call: TRBD1 (5 bases). The V end was cut by 3 bases, the J end by 0 bases, with 9 bases between. CDR3 length: 14 amino acids. CDR1 and CDR2 from the germline V gene are SEHNR and FQNEAQ (reference sequence).

The chain joins TRBV6-1 to TRBJ2-1; 7 bases agree with TRBD1. The germline gives CDR1 MNHNS, CDR2 SASEGT. V shed 3 bases and J 9 bases; nucleotides not matched to a gene: 14. This CDR3 is 16 amino acids long. The chain's CDR3 is CASSEAGTALVFEQFF. The CDR3 DNA follows: TGTGCCAGCAGTGAGGCCGGGACAGCGTTAGTTTTTGAGCAGTTCTTC.

This clonotype was observed at least ten times. The chain carries TRBV11-2 and TRBJ1-4; TRBD1 agrees at 12 bases. Trimming removed 5 bases from V and 9 bases from J; junction bases left unmatched: 7. The length of the CDR3 is 15 residues. The germline CDR1 and CDR2 sequences are SGHAT and FQNNGV. This chain's CDR3 is CASSDWDRGLQKLFF. The CDR3 DNA reads TGTGCCAGCAGCGATTGGGACAGGGGGCTTCAAAAACTGTTTTTT.

This clonotype was counted between two and nine times. In DNA, the CDR3 is TGTGCCAGCAGCTTAGTAGTAGCGGGGGGGTCCTACGAGCAGTACTTC. Its translation: CASSLVVAGGSYEQYF. V and J are TRBV7-2 and TRBJ2-7, with 11 bases identical to TRBD2. V lost 1 base to trimming and J lost 1 base; unmatched junction nucleotides: 3. The germline gives CDR1 SGHTA, CDR2 FQGNSA. The CDR3 has 16 residues.

This clonotype was detected a few times. V gene TRBV7-2 combines with J gene TRBJ1-1; TRBD1 aligns across 7 bases. Germline loops: CDR1 SGHTA, CDR2 FQGNSA. Germline trimming cut 5 bases from V and 4 bases from J; bases unmatched to any gene: 4. The CDR3 has 13 residues. The chain's CDR3 is CASSVPGGTEAFF. The CDR3 nucleotides read TGTGCCAGCAGCGTCCCAGGGGGCACTGAAGCTTTCTTT.

This clonotype was picked up a small number of times. The rearrangement uses TRBV2 and TRBJ2-7; 7 nucleotides match TRBD1. This CDR3 has 16 residues. The junction had 11 bases not matched to a gene; V was cut back by 3 bases and J by 3 bases. Germline V lookup: CDR1 SNHLY, CDR2 FYNNEI. The CDR3 loop is CASSDWGQSKGYEQYF. The CDR3 nucleotides read TGTGCCAGCAGTGACTGGGGACAGTCCAAAGGCTACGAGCAGTACTTC.

V and J are TRBV28 and TRBJ1-5; 8 bases are shared with TRBD1. The CDR3 is made up of 15 amino acids. The germline CDR1 and CDR2 sequences are MDHEN and SYDVKM. Trimming took 6 bases from V and 0 from J; bases not matched to a gene: 4. The chain's CDR3 is CASRAGQVSNQPQHF. CDR3 nucleotides: TGTGCCAGCAGGGCGGGACAGGTTAGCAATCAGCCCCAGCATTTT.

This rearrangement joins TRBV4-1 to TRBJ2-7; no clear D gene. The germline V gene encodes CDR1 MGHRA and CDR2 YSYEKL. The CDR3 consists of 16 residues. Trimming took off 4 bases at V and 0 bases at J, with 16 bases between the two ends. DNA of the CDR3: TGCGCCAGCAGCCCTTTTAGTCACATCAGCTCCTACGAGCAGTACTTC. Translation gives CASSPFSHISSYEQYF.

Many counts were recorded for this clonotype. V gene TRBV7-2 combines with J gene TRBJ2-3; D ambiguous. The CDR3 has 11 amino acids. CDR1 SGHTA and CDR2 FQGNSA come from the germline V gene. V was pared by 7 bases and J by 2 bases, with 4 bases between. In DNA form, the CDR3 reads TGTGCCAGCACCATCACAGATACGCAGTATTTT. Translation gives CASTITDTQYF. Variable domain in full (rest from reference TRBV7-2 and TRBJ2-3): GAGVSQSPSNKVTEKGKDVELRCDPISGHTALYWYRQSLGQGLEFLIYFQGNSAPDKSGLPSDRFSAERTGGSVSTLTIQRTQQEDSAVYLCASTITDTQYFGPGTRLTVL.

The chain has TRBV3-1 and TRBJ2-2; 9 nucleotides match TRBD1. The CDR3 loop spans 20 amino acids. With V trimmed by 4 bases and J by 4 bases, 19 bases remained unmatched. The V gene's germline CDR1 is LGHDT and CDR2 YNNKEL (reference sequence). In DNA form, the CDR3 reads TGTGCCAGCAGCCCACCAAGGGACAGGGCTTTGGGGCGGTTCACCGGGGAGCTGTTTTTT. The encoded protein is CASSPPRDRALGRFTGELFF.

This chain links TRBV6-2 or TRBV6-3 with TRBJ2-1; D is uncertain. Germline CDR1 MNHEY, CDR2 SVGEGT. CDR3 length: 13 amino acids. V lost 4 bases to trimming and J lost 5 bases, with 9 bases between them. CDR3 DNA: TGTGCCAGCAGTTGGTACCACGACAATGAGCAGTTCTTC. Its translation: CASSWYHDNEQFF.

The chain joins TRBV6-2 or TRBV6-3 to TRBJ1-5, with a tentative D call TRBD1 (5 bases). Germline V gene data show CDR1 as MNHEY and CDR2 as SVGEGT. V shed 3 bases and J shed 3 bases, with 9 bases lying between them. The CDR3 is 14 residues long. CDR3 residues: CASSYVQVNQPQHF. The CDR3 bases are TGTGCCAGCAGTTATGTACAGGTCAATCAGCCCCAGCATTTT.

V usage is TRBV20-1 and J usage is TRBJ1-5; TRBD1 is a possible D gene (5 bases). This CDR3 spans 16 amino acids. V shed 1 base and J shed 0 bases, with 13 bases lying between them. Per the germline V gene, CDR1 is DFQATT and CDR2 is SNEGSKA (reference sequence). CDR3 residues: CSARAGTGNSNQPQHF. Here the CDR3 DNA reads TGCAGTGCTAGAGCCGGGACGGGGAATAGCAATCAGCCCCAGCATTTT.

V gene TRBV6-6 combines with J gene TRBJ1-1; D call uncertain. Looked up from germline, CDR1 is MNHNY and CDR2 is SVGAGI (reference sequence). The CDR3 sequence is 12 residues long. V dropped 4 bases and J dropped 0 bases, with 3 bases sitting between them. For the CDR3, the DNA is TGTGCCAGCAGTTGGGTGAACACTGAAGCTTTCTTT. This encodes CASSWVNTEAFF.

This sequence joins TRBV20-1 and TRBJ1-1; D gene unclear. Trimming took off 3 bases at V and 0 bases at J, with 11 bases between the two ends. The CDR3 has 14 residues. The germline V gene has CDR1 DFQATT and CDR2 SNEGSKA (reference sequence). CDR3 loop: CSASGIHLNTEAFF. CDR3 sequence (DNA): TGCAGTGCTAGCGGCATCCACCTGAACACTGAAGCTTTCTTT.